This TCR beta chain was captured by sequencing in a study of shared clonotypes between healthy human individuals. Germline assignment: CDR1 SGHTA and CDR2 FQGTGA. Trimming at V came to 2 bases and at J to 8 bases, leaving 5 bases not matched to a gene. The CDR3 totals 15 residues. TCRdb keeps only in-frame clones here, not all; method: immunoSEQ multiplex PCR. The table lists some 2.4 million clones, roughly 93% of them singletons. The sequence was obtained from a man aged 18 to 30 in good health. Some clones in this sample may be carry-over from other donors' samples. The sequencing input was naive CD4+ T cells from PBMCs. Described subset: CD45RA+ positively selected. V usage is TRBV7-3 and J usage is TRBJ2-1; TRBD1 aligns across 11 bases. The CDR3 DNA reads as TGTGCCAGCAGCTTACTGGGACAGGGGGGAGATGAGCAGTTCTTC. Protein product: CASSLLGQGGDEQFF.